This TCR beta chain was identified in a study of cytomegalovirus exposure and HLA in healthy donors. Study results and limitations: It was assumed in the presence/absence analyses that sequencing depth was roughly uniform across donors. A later analysis showed that HLA-associated TCR beta chains had undergone more clonal expansion than equally common others.

Each donor's status was that of a healthy bone marrow donor. At collection, donors were nominally healthy, but unrecorded immune exposures were probable. A multiplex PCR was run with 60 Vbeta primers and 13 Jbeta primers. Only in-frame clones appear in the TCRdb table, and some are missing; sequencing was by immunoSEQ multiplex PCR. The sample has about 89,000 clones, about 80% seen once. The V gene's germline CDR1 is MDHEN and CDR2 SYDVKM. The CDR3 consists of 16 residues. Deletions cut 6 bases from V and 2 bases from J, with 19 bases between. There are a few counts of this clone. Its matching antigen is unknown.

The source is a male donor in good health and CMV-seronegative. Sequenced sample: PBMCs. The chain joins TRBV28 to TRBJ1-2; D is perhaps TRBD1 (5 bases). The CDR3 protein is CASSVEAGAGNYGYTF. The DNA of the CDR3 is TGTGCCAGCAGCGTCGAGGCTGGGGCAGGGAACTATGGCTACACCTTC.